These T cell receptor beta chains were read from a single sample in a study of control samples from healthy donors and cancer patients. The repertoire was sequenced with immunoSEQ multiplex PCR; TCRdb's copy has only in-frame clones and lacks some. The sample comprises roughly 80,000 clones, more than 70% of which are singletons, and roughly 5% rests with the top ten. Material: blood. The receptors here all came from a woman aged 50 to 60 in good health. Each CDR3 is given with its conserved first and last residue. The D gene is left open where the match is weak. Clone size is given for some rows only: seen once, a few or many times, or a class if the clone is expanded.

NA	13	NA	TRBV6-5	TRBJ2-1	CATRQWENNEQFF	TGTGCCACCCGCCAGTGGGAGAACAATGAGCAGTTCTTC
TRBD1	14	NA	TRBV6-1	TRBJ2-3	CASSETGGTDTQYF	TGTGCCAGCAGTGAGACAGGGGGCACAGATACGCAGTATTTT
TRBD1	15	NA	TRBV2	TRBJ1-4	CASSDRQGRSEKLFF	TGTGCCAGCAGTGACCGACAGGGGAGGAGTGAAAAACTGTTTTTT
NA	13	NA	TRBV7-9	TRBJ2-3	CASSMNSPDTQYF	TGTGCCAGCAGCATGAACTCGCCAGATACGCAGTATTTT
NA	15	once	TRBV5-1	TRBJ1-3	CASGGGISSGNTIYF	TGCGCCAGCGGCGGGGGAATTTCCTCTGGAAACACCATATATTTT
TRBD1	14	NA	TRBV9	TRBJ1-5	CASSVATGGQPQHF	TGTGCCAGCAGCGTAGCGACAGGGGGGCAGCCCCAGCATTTT
NA	11	NA	TRBV24-1	TRBJ2-7	CATSDRYEQYF	TGTGCCACCAGTGATAGGTACGAGCAGTACTTC
NA	12	NA	TRBV11-2	TRBJ2-7	CASSLGSYEQYF	TGTGCCAGCAGCCTGGGCTCGTACGAGCAGTACTTC
NA	16	NA	TRBV19	TRBJ2-6	CASKRLQGTGANVLTF	TGTGCCAGTAAACGATTGCAGGGTACTGGGGCCAACGTCCTGACTTTC
TRBD1	14	NA	TRBV5-4	TRBJ2-7	CAFHVGQGRYEQYF	TGTGCCTTTCACGTCGGACAGGGCAGGTACGAGCAGTACTTC
NA	12	NA	TRBV3-1/TRBV3-2	TRBJ1-1	CASSLLGTEAFF	TGTGCCAGCAGCCTGCTAGGTACTGAAGCTTTCTTT
NA	12	NA	TRBV3-1/TRBV3-2	TRBJ2-7	CASSDNFYEQYF	TGTGCCAGCAGCGACAATTTCTACGAGCAGTACTTC
TRBD2	16	NA	TRBV18	TRBJ2-1	CASSPKGLAGGIEQFF	TGTGCCAGCTCACCCAAGGGACTAGCGGGGGGTATTGAGCAGTTCTTC
TRBD1	13	NA	TRBV6-6	TRBJ2-7	CASSWTGGYEQYF	TGTGCCAGCAGTTGGACAGGGGGTTACGAGCAGTACTTC
NA	13	NA	TRBV30	TRBJ1-1	CAWKSGMNTEVFF	TGTGCCTGGAAATCGGGGATGAACACTGAAGTTTTCTTT
TRBD2	15	NA	TRBV9	TRBJ2-1	CASSVGLADNNEQFF	TGTGCCAGCAGCGTTGGACTAGCGGATAACAATGAGCAGTTCTTC
TRBD1	14	once	TRBV5-6	TRBJ2-1	CASSTGTGYNEQFF	TGTGCCAGCAGCACCGGGACAGGGTACAATGAGCAGTTCTTC
NA	15	NA	TRBV29-1	TRBJ2-3	CSVSPTGVTGDTQYF	TGCAGCGTTTCCCCCACCGGAGTTACGGGAGATACGCAGTATTTT
NA	15	NA	TRBV14	TRBJ2-1	CASSPLGGKKNEQFF	TGTGCCAGCAGCCCTCTAGGGGGGAAGAAAAATGAGCAGTTCTTC
NA	18	NA	TRBV11-2	TRBJ2-7	CASSLTRGGGAHSYEQYF	TGTGCCAGCAGCTTAACGAGGGGAGGGGGGGCCCACTCCTACGAGCAGTACTTC
NA	13	once	TRBV10-3	TRBJ2-3	CAIGAKGTDTQYF	TGTGCCATCGGCGCGAAGGGCACAGATACGCAGTATTTT
TRBD1	13	NA	TRBV12-3/TRBV12-4	TRBJ1-1	CASSFIGTAEAFF	TGTGCCAGCAGTTTTATCGGGACAGCTGAAGCTTTCTTT
NA	13	NA	TRBV9	TRBJ2-3	CASIPLYGDTQYF	TGTGCCAGCATCCCCCTCTATGGAGATACGCAGTATTTT
NA	13	NA	TRBV6-5	TRBJ2-7	CASSNRDPYEQYF	TGTGCCAGCAGTAACAGGGACCCCTACGAGCAGTACTTC
NA	15	NA	TRBV24-1	TRBJ2-3	CATSDFQGGPDTQYF	TGTGCCACCAGTGATTTTCAGGGGGGACCAGATACGCAGTATTTT
NA	16	once	TRBV27	TRBJ1-6	CASTPRQSSYNSPLHF	TGTGCCAGCACCCCTAGACAGAGCTCCTATAATTCACCCCTCCACTTT
TRBD1	14	NA	TRBV5-1	TRBJ1-2	CASSLESQGGGYTF	TGCGCCAGCAGCTTGGAATCCCAGGGGGGAGGCTACACCTTC
NA	14	NA	TRBV6-5	TRBJ2-7	CAIPRYYSSYEQYF	TGTGCCATCCCCAGGTATTACTCCTCCTACGAGCAGTACTTC
NA	13	NA	TRBV25-1	TRBJ1-6	CASMGSYNSPLHF	TGTGCCAGCATGGGCTCCTATAATTCACCCCTCCACTTT
NA	14	NA	TRBV5-4	TRBJ1-6	CASSLGQSNSPLHF	TGTGCCAGCAGCTTGGGTCAGTCTAATTCACCCCTCCACTTT
TRBD1	15	NA	TRBV5-4	TRBJ1-3	CASSSAGTGGNTIYF	TGTGCCAGCAGCTCAGCCGGGACAGGGGGAAACACCATATATTTT
NA	13	NA	TRBV2	TRBJ1-2	CASRGGSNYGYTF	TGTGCCAGCAGGGGAGGATCCAACTATGGCTACACCTTC
NA	13	NA	TRBV2	TRBJ1-3	CASTTDSGNTIYF	TGTGCCAGCACAACCGACAGTGGAAACACCATATATTTT
NA	13	NA	TRBV28	TRBJ1-1	CASNKWGNTEAFF	TGTGCCAGCAACAAATGGGGGAACACTGAAGCTTTCTTT
NA	15	NA	TRBV18	TRBJ1-3	CASSPSMNSGNTIYF	TGTGCCAGCTCACCAAGCATGAACTCTGGAAACACCATATATTTT
TRBD1	14	NA	TRBV9	TRBJ1-3	CASKRDSSGNTIYF	TGTGCCAGCAAGCGGGACAGCTCTGGAAACACCATATATTTT
NA	12	NA	TRBV2	TRBJ2-1	CASSEGLNEQFF	TGTGCCAGCAGTGAAGGGCTCAATGAGCAGTTCTTC
NA	12	NA	TRBV6-1	TRBJ1-2	CASSERSYGYTF	TGTGCCAGCAGTGAGCGGTCCTATGGCTACACCTTC
TRBD2	15	NA	TRBV5-1	TRBJ2-3	CASSRGGTSTDTQYF	TGCGCCAGCAGCCGCGGGGGGACTAGCACAGATACGCAGTATTTT
TRBD1	16	NA	TRBV30	TRBJ1-2	CAWSPLQGARSYGYTF	TGTGCCTGGAGTCCATTACAGGGGGCGCGGAGCTATGGCTACACCTTC
NA	14	NA	TRBV24-1	TRBJ2-1	CATSDPSGRNEQFF	TGTGCCACCAGTGACCCCTCTGGTCGCAATGAGCAGTTCTTC
TRBD1	16	NA	TRBV5-5	TRBJ1-6	CASSPGQGWGNSPLHF	TGTGCCAGCAGCCCTGGACAGGGGTGGGGGAATTCACCCCTCCACTTT
NA	13	NA	TRBV18	TRBJ1-1	CASSPGIEIEAFF	TGTGCCAGCTCACCCGGTATCGAGATAGAAGCTTTCTTT
TRBD2	12	NA	TRBV3-1/TRBV3-2	TRBJ2-7	CASSRGEGEQYF	TGTGCCAGCAGCCGGGGGGAGGGCGAGCAGTACTTC
NA	14	NA	TRBV3-1/TRBV3-2	TRBJ2-5	CASSQGFPTGTQYF	TGTGCCAGCAGCCAAGGTTTCCCCACAGGGACCCAGTACTTC
NA	13	NA	TRBV20-1	TRBJ1-2	CSASFRTQYGYTF	TGCAGTGCTAGTTTCCGAACGCAATATGGCTACACCTTC
NA	12	NA	TRBV5-8	TRBJ2-7	CASSLQAYEQYF	TGTGCCAGCAGCTTACAGGCCTACGAGCAGTACTTC
TRBD1	14	NA	TRBV24-1	TRBJ1-2	CATSEGTQGDGCTF	TGTGCCACCAGCGAGGGGACACAGGGGGATGGCTGCACCTTC
NA	15	NA	TRBV14	TRBJ2-7	CASSLFATISYEQYF	TGTGCCAGCAGCCTATTTGCGACCATCTCCTACGAGCAGTACTTC
TRBD1	16	NA	TRBV7-6	TRBJ2-2	CASSLRAGGAGGELFF	TGTGCCAGCAGCTTACGGGCAGGGGGCGCAGGCGGGGAGCTGTTTTTT
NA	14	NA	TRBV19	TRBJ1-5	CASSPDRNNQPQHF	TGTGCCAGTAGTCCAGACAGAAACAATCAGCCCCAGCATTTT
TRBD2	17	NA	TRBV3-1/TRBV3-2	TRBJ2-1	CASSQVGLAGDYNEQFF	TGTGCCAGCAGCCAAGTGGGACTAGCGGGAGACTACAATGAGCAGTTCTTC
NA	14	NA	TRBV19	TRBJ2-1	CASMELRSSMEQFF	TGTGCCAGTATGGAGCTCCGCAGTTCGATGGAGCAGTTCTTC
NA	13	NA	TRBV29-1	TRBJ2-3	CSASLSSTDTQYF	TGCAGCGCCAGTCTTTCTAGCACAGATACGCAGTATTTT
NA	16	NA	TRBV5-6	TRBJ1-4	CASSSIQGAANEKLFF	TGTGCCAGCAGCTCCATACAGGGTGCAGCTAATGAAAAACTGTTTTTT
NA	15	NA	TRBV7-9	TRBJ1-1	CASSLVNRANTEAFF	TGTGCCAGCAGCTTAGTAAACAGGGCGAACACTGAAGCTTTCTTT
NA	13	NA	TRBV12-3/TRBV12-4	TRBJ1-1	CASSFSPNTEAFF	TGTGCCAGCAGTTTTTCTCCGAACACTGAAGCTTTCTTT
TRBD1	13	NA	TRBV18	TRBJ1-2	CASSPSRDRVSTF	TGTGCCAGCTCACCATCCCGGGACAGGGTATCCACCTTC
NA	10	NA	TRBV2	TRBJ1-1	CASSIREAFF	TGTGCCAGCAGCATTCGGGAAGCTTTCTTT
NA	17	NA	TRBV7-9	TRBJ2-1	CASSPRTTGRVYNEQFF	TGTGCCAGCAGCCCTAGAACCACAGGGCGAGTCTACAATGAGCAGTTCTTC